Listed below are T cell receptor beta chains from one sample, sequenced in a study of memory CD4+ T cells and cytomegalovirus serostatus. TCRdb's table, derived via immunoSEQ multiplex PCR, lists solely in-frame clones and lacks some. Of about 58,000 clones listed, approximately 81% are singletons. Sequenced sample: memory CD4+ T cells from blood. The origin of the receptors is an adult in good health and CMV-seronegative. Some clones in this sample may be carry-over from other donors' samples. The CDR3 runs from the conserved cysteine through the conserved F or W. The D gene is left open where the match is weak. For some rows the clone size is stated as once, few or many, or as a class when expanded; others skip it.

CASSRGTAETQYF | TGTGCCAGTAGTAGGGGGACAGCAGAGACCCAGTACTTC | TRBV19 | TRBD1 | TRBJ2-5 | NA
CADNLGRDQETQYF | TGTGCCGACAACTTAGGCCGGGATCAAGAGACCCAGTACTTC | TRBV21-1 | NA | TRBJ2-5 | NA
CASSESRTGGYHEQYF | TGCGCCAGCAGTGAGTCCCGGACAGGGGGCTACCACGAGCAGTACTTC | TRBV10-1 | TRBD1 | TRBJ2-7 | NA
CAWRDGPNSGNTIYF | TGTGCCTGGAGGGACGGGCCGAACTCTGGAAACACCATATATTTT | TRBV30 | NA | TRBJ1-3 | NA
CASSIDVRGAGELFF | TGTGCCAGTAGTATAGATGTCAGGGGGGCCGGGGAGCTGTTTTTT | TRBV19 | NA | TRBJ2-2 | NA
CASSLEHEQYF | TGCGCCAGCAGCTTGGAACACGAGCAGTACTTC | TRBV5-1 | NA | TRBJ2-7 | NA
CASSSTGEYGYTF | TGTGCCAGCAGTTCTACAGGGGAGTATGGCTACACCTTC | TRBV6-6 | TRBD1 | TRBJ1-2 | NA
CASSEAGGYNEQFF | TGTGCCAGCAGTGAAGCGGGCGGCTACAATGAGCAGTTCTTC | TRBV6-1 | NA | TRBJ2-1 | NA
CASSQAGQGFYEQYF | TGCGCCAGCAGCCAGGCGGGACAGGGATTCTACGAGCAGTACTTC | TRBV4-1 | TRBD1 | TRBJ2-7 | NA
CASSLRQGNQPQHF | TGTGCCAGCAGCTTACGACAGGGCAATCAGCCCCAGCATTTT | TRBV7-6 | NA | TRBJ1-5 | NA
CASARDRGLEQYF | TGTGCCAGTGCCCGGGACAGGGGGCTCGAGCAGTACTTC | TRBV19 | TRBD1 | TRBJ2-7 | NA
CASSPGGVERETDEQYF | TGTGCCAGCAGCCCGGGGGGTGTGGAGCGGGAGACTGACGAGCAGTACTTC | TRBV5-4 | TRBD2 | TRBJ2-7 | NA
CASTRQAEAFF | TGTGCCAGCACGAGACAGGCTGAAGCTTTCTTT | TRBV28 | NA | TRBJ1-1 | NA
CASSPGQGQETQYF | TGTGCCAGCTCACCAGGGCAGGGTCAAGAGACCCAGTACTTC | TRBV18 | NA | TRBJ2-5 | NA
CASSQDRGGGRETQYF | TGCGCCAGCAGCCAAGATCGGGGGGGAGGGAGGGAGACCCAGTACTTC | TRBV4-1 | TRBD2 | TRBJ2-5 | NA
CASRGEGATNEKLFF | TGTGCCAGCAGGGGGGAAGGGGCAACTAATGAAAAACTGTTTTTT | TRBV28 | NA | TRBJ1-4 | NA
CASRSTGFTEAFF | TGTGCCAGCAGGTCTACAGGGTTCACTGAAGCTTTCTTT | TRBV2 | NA | TRBJ1-1 | NA
CASSYRGQSQETQYF | TGTGCCAGCAGCTATAGGGGACAGTCCCAAGAGACCCAGTACTTC | TRBV5-4 | TRBD1 | TRBJ2-5 | NA
CASSLIADLQETQYF | TGTGCCAGCAGCTTAATAGCGGACTTACAAGAGACCCAGTACTTC | TRBV7-8 | NA | TRBJ2-5 | NA
CASSFSSHQPQHF | TGTGCCAGCAGTTTCTCCTCCCACCAGCCCCAGCATTTT | TRBV6-5 | NA | TRBJ1-5 | NA
CASSLARSEKLFF | TGTGCCAGCAGCTTGGCTAGAAGCGAAAAACTGTTTTTT | TRBV5-6 | NA | TRBJ1-4 | NA
CASSLVAGGTGELFF | TGTGCCAGCAGCTTAGTAGCGGGCGGCACCGGGGAGCTGTTTTTT | TRBV7-2 | TRBD2 | TRBJ2-2 | NA
CASSQGRGTEAFF | TGTGCCAGCTCACAGGGGCGGGGAACTGAAGCTTTCTTT | TRBV18 | NA | TRBJ1-1 | few
CAISPIGNEQFF | TGTGCCATCAGCCCAATTGGCAATGAGCAGTTCTTC | TRBV10-3 | NA | TRBJ2-1 | NA
CASSSPTSGSLSYEQYF | TGTGCCAGCAGTTCACCGACTAGCGGGAGTCTCTCCTACGAGCAGTACTTC | TRBV27 | TRBD2 | TRBJ2-7 | once
CASVRGIGYTF | TGTGCCTCCGTGAGGGGGATTGGCTACACCTTC | TRBV30 | NA | TRBJ1-2 | NA
CASLAGYF | TGCGCCAGCCTCGCGGGGTATTTT | TRBV10-1 | NA | TRBJ2-3 | NA
CASSPMTGLNTEAFF | TGTGCCAGCAGCCCAATGACAGGGCTCAACACTGAAGCTTTCTTT | TRBV7-6 | TRBD1 | TRBJ1-1 | NA
CASSLDISNQPQHF | TGTGCCAGCAGTTTAGACATTAGCAATCAGCCCCAGCATTTT | TRBV2 | NA | TRBJ1-5 | NA
CASSPGGGFMNTEAFF | TGTGCCAGCAGTCCAGGGGGCGGATTCATGAACACTGAAGCTTTCTTT | TRBV28 | TRBD1 | TRBJ1-1 | NA
CARYNEQFF | TGTGCCCGATACAATGAGCAGTTCTTC | TRBV30 | NA | TRBJ2-1 | NA
CSVGGLNYGYTF | TGCAGCGTTGGAGGTCTGAACTATGGCTACACCTTC | TRBV29-1 | NA | TRBJ1-2 | NA
CSAQREGAFF | TGCAGCGCCCAGCGGGAGGGGGCGTTCTTC | TRBV29-1 | TRBD2 | TRBJ2-1 | NA
CASSLEGLDQYF | TGTGCCAGCAGCTTAGAAGGACTGGACCAGTACTTC | TRBV7-9 | NA | TRBJ2-5 | NA
CASSLNSFTDTQYF | TGCGCCAGCAGCTTGAACTCTTTCACAGATACGCAGTATTTT | TRBV5-1 | NA | TRBJ2-3 | NA
CASSVDLAGGYTDTQYF | TGTGCCAGCAGCGTAGATCTAGCGGGAGGGTACACAGATACGCAGTATTTT | TRBV9 | TRBD2 | TRBJ2-3 | NA
CASRQGAEKLFF | TGTGCCAGCAGACAGGGGGCTGAAAAACTGTTTTTT | TRBV6-5 | TRBD1 | TRBJ1-4 | NA
CASNRDRGTEAFF | TGTGCCAGCAACCGGGACAGGGGAACTGAAGCTTTCTTT | TRBV7-9 | TRBD1 | TRBJ1-1 | NA
CASSLGTSGRVQETQYF | TGTGCCAGCAGCTTAGGTACTAGCGGGAGAGTTCAAGAGACCCAGTACTTC | TRBV7-8 | TRBD2 | TRBJ2-5 | NA
CASSPPEPYNEQFF | TGTGCCAGCAGTCCCCCGGAGCCTTACAATGAGCAGTTCTTC | TRBV28 | NA | TRBJ2-1 | NA
CASSLGTLGEKLFF | TGCGCCAGCAGCTTGGGAACCCTTGGGGAAAAACTGTTTTTT | TRBV5-1 | NA | TRBJ1-4 | NA
CASSLSSGVREAFF | TGTGCCAGCAGTTTATCTTCCGGGGTCAGGGAAGCTTTCTTT | TRBV28 | NA | TRBJ1-1 | NA